The following is a T cell receptor beta chain sequence with its context. This clone is a singleton in its sample. It lacks a known antigen. No much larger clonotype is one base removed from it; base qualities were not supplied. The CDR3 regions of human TCRbeta chains were analyzed by immunosequencing. Concerning the study's data processing: Repertoire TCRs were checked for matches against a reference library of SARS-CoV-2-specific TCRs that had been generated using the MIRA antigen-specificity platform. Breadth meant the fraction of unique TCRs that were SARS-CoV-2-associated, whereas depth meant the fraction of total T cells that were SARS-CoV-2-associated. Using the MIRA data, each spike-specific TCR was mapped to the spike region that the TCR reacts to and placed in a CD4 or CD8 class. Log10-transformed breadth and depth values were compared by one-way ANOVA with Sidak's multiple comparisons tests. TCRdb mirrors the immuneACCESS table, restricted to in-frame sequences. Some clones are absent from its copies; in checked studies, under half trace to an unresolved V gene, and the reason for the others is unknown. The DNA gave D and trimming, while V, J and clone size come from that table. Recorded for this sample are over 150,000 clones; around nine tenths of them occurred a single time. The top ten constitute over 4% of the sample.

These data come from a study of T cell responses to AZD1222 COVID-19 vaccine (dated by TCRdb to about 2021). As for the study more broadly: TCR sequencing covered more than 230 trial participants: 200 to 210 given two doses of AZD1222 and approximately 26 given two doses of MenACWY control vaccine. Trial participants were enrolled by age into 18-55, 56-69 and 70-plus year subgroups, with roughly 160, 29 and 62 TCR-sequenced participants respectively.

The CDR3 goes from the cysteine to the phenylalanine over 13 residues. Only the CDR3 DNA stays, 39 bases, in frame from base 1. Sequences MNHEY (CDR1) and SMNVEV (CDR2) are obtained from the germline V gene (reference sequence). V gives up 5 bases and J gives up 4 bases, and the segment between their germline ends measures 10 bases. Broad study findings and their caveats: A significant rise in spike-specific TCR breadth and depth was observed after two AZD1222 doses relative to day 0 and relative to MenACWY recipients. CD4 TCRs associated with the vaccine covered the entire spike protein, and the dominant responses were in regions 160-218 and 743-854. Most participants were white British and females outnumbered males, and the authors suggested that clonal diversity may have been underestimated. In the small 56-69-year group, the increase in depth fell short of significance, most likely because of low power. Epitopes outside the regions mutated in the B.1.351 and B.1.1.7 variants were reportedly recognized by nearly half of the unique spike-specific TCRs. Conclusions about previously exposed vaccinees are limited because only six or seven AZD1222 recipients were SARS-CoV-2 seropositive at baseline. Because no samples from the day 14 peak response were available, repertoires could be characterized only after the peak T cell response.

The sample's time point label, in plain terms: about 28 days (+/-7) after the second vaccine dose. Because spike-specific TCR depth and breadth did not differ between the two schedules, AZD1222 recipients who got a second dose at roughly 4 weeks were pooled with those who got a second dose at roughly 12 weeks. The vaccinee samples were drawn from two UK trials, COV001 and COV002, one of which was a single-blind randomized controlled phase 2/3 trial testing AZD1222 (ChAdOx1 nCoV-19) in healthy adults. For TCRbeta chain sequencing, PBMC samples were collected from trial participants at day 0 and at day 28 after the second dose.

This chain joins TRBV27 to TRBJ2-3, with no confidently assigned D gene. The sequence came from an adult who received the AZD1222 COVID-19 vaccine. Source: peripheral blood, taken 28 days after the second AZD1222 dose. The DNA is TGTGCCAGCAGTCCAATCCTATCAGATACGCAGTATTTT. Translated, it gives CASSPILSDTQYF.